This T cell receptor (beta chain) originates from a study of cytomegalovirus exposure and HLA in healthy donors. About the research overall: A previous analysis identified 100 million to 120 million unique TCR beta sequences derived from about 180 million T cells. Most genotyped donors, 81% of around 370, had Caucasian-associated genetic ancestry. An early release of data contained about 85 million unique TCRs, which came from HLA-typed donors.

The PCR had 60 Vbeta and 13 Jbeta primers. Produced via immunoSEQ multiplex PCR; TCRdb's table is partial and in-frame only. The table lists 150,000 to 180,000 clones, about 80% of them singletons. Germline V gene data show CDR1 as SGHDT and CDR2 as YYEEEE. The CDR3 is made up of 14 amino acids. V dropped 3 bases and J dropped 5 bases, with 14 bases sitting between them. V is TRBV5-6 and J is TRBJ1-1; no clear D. Sequencing used PBMCs. The clonotype originates from a woman aged 40 to 50 in good health and CMV-seronegative. This CDR3 reads CASSSTPVGTEAFF. CDR3 in DNA: TGTGCCAGCAGCTCCACCCCGGTCGGGACTGAAGCTTTCTTT.